Listed below are T cell receptor beta chains from one sample, sequenced in a study of T cell responses to AZD1222 COVID-19 vaccine. Only in-frame clones appear in the TCRdb table, and some are missing; sequencing was by immunoSEQ multiplex PCR. The repertoire holds 250,000 to 300,000 clones, with approximately 94% as singletons. The source material was peripheral blood, sampled 28 days after the second AZD1222 dose. The source of these receptors is an adult who received the AZD1222 COVID-19 vaccine. Each CDR3 is given with its conserved first and last residue. Each record gives: clone size, J gene, V gene, CDR3 protein. Clone size is shown for a subset of rows, as once, few, many or a class of expanded clone.

size: -; J: TRBJ2-1; V: TRBV21-1; CDR3: CAGRSLEQFF
size: -; J: TRBJ2-7; V: TRBV27; CDR3: CASSREIAGAVEQYF
size: -; J: TRBJ1-3; V: TRBV5-1; CDR3: CASNPGTGGISGNTIYF
size: -; J: TRBJ2-1; V: TRBV27; CDR3: CASSFRLAGGHYEQFF
size: -; J: TRBJ1-3; V: TRBV7-3; CDR3: CASIRHFSGNTIYF
size: -; J: TRBJ2-7; V: TRBV12-3/TRBV12-4; CDR3: CASSPTDYEQYF
size: -; J: TRBJ2-5; V: TRBV28; CDR3: CASNSQETQYF
size: -; J: TRBJ1-1; V: TRBV20-1; CDR3: CSASGLGHTEAFF
size: -; J: TRBJ2-5; V: TRBV5-1; CDR3: CASSLRLAGGRGETQYF
size: -; J: TRBJ1-6; V: TRBV11-2; CDR3: CASSPLMGYNSPLHF
size: -; J: TRBJ2-7; V: TRBV15; CDR3: CATSRGRGISYEQYF
size: -; J: TRBJ2-7; V: TRBV9; CDR3: CASSVGDRPGGQYF
size: -; J: TRBJ1-5; V: TRBV28; CDR3: CASRGTGGGYQPQHF
size: -; J: TRBJ2-7; V: TRBV4-1; CDR3: CASSQTSGQSYEQYF
size: -; J: TRBJ2-7; V: TRBV5-5; CDR3: CASTFGHKGAYEQYF
size: -; J: TRBJ2-1; V: TRBV2; CDR3: CASSSRTRSPGEQFF
size: -; J: TRBJ1-2; V: TRBV28; CDR3: CASSLRDYGYTF
size: -; J: TRBJ1-2; V: TRBV11-1; CDR3: CASSVGTVGYTF
size: -; J: TRBJ2-7; V: TRBV2; CDR3: CASRGNSYEQYF
size: -; J: TRBJ1-5; V: TRBV28; CDR3: CASRGRSNQPQHF
size: -; J: TRBJ1-4; V: TRBV19; CDR3: CASSKGPGAGEKLFF
size: -; J: TRBJ2-7; V: TRBV29-1; CDR3: CSARTGGREQYF
size: -; J: TRBJ2-3; V: TRBV5-1; CDR3: CASSLAPSGGASVDTQYF
size: -; J: TRBJ2-6; V: TRBV14; CDR3: CASSQDWGAGANVLTF
size: -; J: TRBJ2-3; V: TRBV15; CDR3: CATSRDGTSGSTDTQYF
size: -; J: TRBJ1-1; V: TRBV7-2; CDR3: CASSLVGTGGYTEAFF
size: -; J: TRBJ2-1; V: TRBV9; CDR3: CASSVKPVASPGDEQFF
size: once; J: TRBJ2-2; V: TRBV27; CDR3: CASSLAARVAGELFF
size: -; J: TRBJ2-2; V: TRBV5-4; CDR3: CASSLGGGLNTGELFF
size: -; J: TRBJ2-3; V: TRBV5-5; CDR3: CASSVAGGSDTQYF
size: -; J: TRBJ1-1; V: TRBV13; CDR3: CASSLLAQAHRNTEAFF
size: -; J: TRBJ2-2; V: TRBV24-1; CDR3: CATSEVRPVAGGTGELFF
size: -; J: TRBJ1-1; V: TRBV5-1; CDR3: CASSNGLPRTEAFF
size: -; J: TRBJ1-2; V: TRBV29-1; CDR3: CSVGPVLSYGYTF
size: -; J: TRBJ1-5; V: TRBV10-3; CDR3: CATRDSRGNQPQHF
size: -; J: TRBJ2-3; V: TRBV4-3; CDR3: CASSQGDSGVADTQYF
size: -; J: TRBJ2-1; V: TRBV9; CDR3: CASSEAPTSGNGNEQFF
size: -; J: TRBJ1-5; V: TRBV19; CDR3: CASSIRDNNQPQHF
size: -; J: TRBJ2-1; V: TRBV21-1; CDR3: CASSKERLDPASYNEQFF
size: once; J: TRBJ1-2; V: TRBV28; CDR3: CASRPTTGGGGGYTF
size: -; J: TRBJ1-4; V: TRBV5-4; CDR3: CASGRPPNEKLFF
size: -; J: TRBJ2-2; V: TRBV7-3; CDR3: CASSLVGGSTGELFF
size: once; J: TRBJ2-2; V: TRBV5-4; CDR3: CASSLDSGRSNTGELFF
size: -; J: TRBJ1-4; V: TRBV15; CDR3: CATSRDLGRREKLFF
size: -; J: TRBJ2-3; V: TRBV7-8; CDR3: CASSRVGADTQYF
size: once; J: TRBJ1-2; V: TRBV5-1; CDR3: CASSLGQGRDGYTF